Each of the 18 T cell receptor beta chains below was sequenced from the same sample in a study of blood T cell repertoires in COVID-19. This table comes from immunoSEQ multiplex PCR, and its TCRdb copy is limited to in-frame clones, with some not included. The sample yields about 110,000 clones, 80% to 90% seen once. The sample was peripheral blood. The origin of the receptors is a middle-aged man with acute or convalescent COVID-19.

The chain joins TRBV9 to TRBJ2-1; weak D call: TRBD1 (6 bases). The V gene lost 7 bases and the J gene lost 8 bases, with 16 bases spanning the gap. Germline CDR1 and CDR2: SGDLS and YYNGEE. The CDR3 extends over 13 amino acids. CDR3 in amino acids: CASRRGFGHEQFF. CDR3 coding DNA: TGTGCCAGCCGAAGGGGGTTCGGGCATGAGCAGTTCTTC.

This sequence joins TRBV5-4 and TRBJ2-4, with D possibly being TRBD1 (8 bases). CDR1 is SGHNT and CDR2 is YYREEE in the germline V gene (reference sequence). V lost 1 base to trimming and J lost 8 bases, with 19 bases between them. The CDR3 runs 16 residues. The CDR3 is CASSLSAGGGGDIQYF. The CDR3 bases are TGTGCCAGCAGCTTGTCGGCAGGGGGCGGGGGAGACATTCAGTACTTC.

The V call is TRBV6-1, the J call TRBJ2-7; D not resolved. There are 15 residues in the CDR3. Deletions cut 3 bases from V and 0 bases from J, with 12 bases between. The germline CDR1 and CDR2 sequences are MNHNS and SASEGT. In DNA, the CDR3 is TGTGCCAGCAGTGACGGCAGGATCCTCTCCTACGAGCAGTACTTC. It specifies CASSDGRILSYEQYF.

A note on this clone: Other DNA variants within this sample encode the same CDR3. The V and J genes are TRBV24-1 and TRBJ2-2; TRBD1 agrees at 9 bases. V was pared by 7 bases and J by 1 base, with 0 bases of the junction left unmatched. CDR3 size: 14 residues. Germline lookup yields CDR1 KGHDR and CDR2 SFDVKD. The chain's CDR3 is CATRDRGNTGELFF. DNA of the CDR3: TGTGCCACCAGGGACAGGGGGAACACCGGGGAGCTGTTTTTT.

The chain carries TRBV7-3 and TRBJ2-3, with a tentative D call TRBD1 (5 bases). The CDR3 is 16 residues long. CDR1 SGHTA and CDR2 FQGTGA come from the germline V gene. V was cut by 1 base and J by 3 bases, with 14 bases left in between. CDR3 sequence (DNA): TGTGCCAGCAGCTTAAACCAAAGGGGTGAAACAGATACGCAGTATTTT. As protein: CASSLNQRGETDTQYF.

The chain links TRBV11-2 to TRBJ2-7; 7 nucleotides line up with TRBD1. The J segment lost 2 bases and the V segment lost 4 bases, leaving 11 bases of the junction unmatched. This CDR3 is built from 16 residues. Germline CDR1 and CDR2: SGHAT and FQNNGV. Written as DNA, the CDR3 is TGTGCCAGCAGCTCGATCCCCGACGGGACAGCCTACGAGCAGTACTTC. This encodes CASSSIPDGTAYEQYF. Variable domain in full (rest from reference TRBV11-2 and TRBJ2-7): EAGVAQSPRYKIIEKRQSVAFWCNPISGHATLYWYQQILGQGPKLLIQFQNNGVVDDSQLPKDRFSAERLKGVDSTLKIQPAKLEDSAVYLCASSSIPDGTAYEQYFGPGTRLTVT.

The sample holds a few counts of this clone. The rearrangement joins TRBV7-3 to TRBJ2-3; D unclear. Trimming took 3 bases from V and 4 from J, leaving 11 bases between them. From germline, CDR1 is SGHTA and CDR2 FQGTGA. The CDR3 totals 14 residues. The CDR3 coding sequence is TGTGCCAGCAGCTTGATAGCCTCGCCAGATACGCAGTATTTT. Protein product: CASSLIASPDTQYF.

CDR3 coding DNA: TGCAGCGTTGTGGGACAGGGGGCAGGCGAGCAGTACTTC. Translated, it gives CSVVGQGAGEQYF. The V and J genes are TRBV29-1 and TRBJ2-7; 12 bases align to TRBD1. V lost 4 bases and J lost 6; bases outside the gene matches: 4. Germline-derived CDR1 and CDR2 are SQVTM and ANQGSEA. This CDR3 spans 13 amino acids.

The V gene is TRBV4-3, the J gene TRBJ2-2; D may be TRBD1 (6 bases). The CDR3 has 16 residues. Germline lookup yields CDR1 LGHNA and CDR2 YSLEER. V was clipped by 0 bases and J by 5 bases, with 13 bases between them. The CDR3 region is CASSQDRAGVTGELFF. Here the CDR3 DNA reads TGCGCCAGCAGCCAAGATAGGGCAGGGGTTACCGGGGAGCTGTTTTTT.

This chain connects TRBV4-1 to TRBJ2-3; D possibly corresponds to TRBD2 (6 bases). Germline V gives CDR1 MGHRA, CDR2 YSYEKL. Trimming stripped 1 base from V and 2 bases from J, with 10 bases between. The CDR3 has 15 amino acids. Here the CDR3 DNA reads TGCGCCAGCAGCCAAGGACTAGATTTCACAGATACGCAGTATTTT. Encoded protein: CASSQGLDFTDTQYF.

This chain connects TRBV5-6 to TRBJ1-2; D is ambiguous. CDR3 length: 14 amino acids. V was cut by 4 bases and J by 5 bases, with 15 bases left in between. CDR1 is SGHDT and CDR2 is YYEEEE in the germline V gene. CDR3 DNA sequence: TGTGCCAGCAGCCCAGAGAGCGGGCAATATGGCTACACCTTC. Translated: CASSPESGQYGYTF. Drawing the rest from reference TRBV5-6 and TRBJ1-2, the complete variable domain is DAGVTQSPTHLIKTRGQQVTLRCSPKSGHDTVSWYQQALGQGPQFIFQYYEEEERQRGNFPDRFSGHQFPNYSSELNVNALLLGDSALYLCASSPESGQYGYTFGSGTRLTVV.

The rearrangement links TRBV5-6 to TRBJ2-7, with D possibly matching TRBD2 (5 bases). The CDR3 totals 16 residues. Germline CDR1 SGHDT, CDR2 YYEEEE. Trimming removed 1 base from V and 3 bases from J, with 17 bases in between. This CDR3 is CASSLITGGRGYEQYF. The CDR3 DNA reads as TGTGCCAGCAGCTTGATTACGGGTGGACGGGGCTACGAGCAGTACTTC.

This chain connects TRBV3-1 (or the pseudogene TRBV3-2) to TRBJ1-2; 9 bases map to TRBD1. V was pared by 0 bases and J by 7 bases, with 15 bases of the junction left unmatched. The CDR3 contains 18 residues. Germline V gene lookup returns CDR1 LGHDT and CDR2 YNNKEL (reference sequence). The CDR3 protein is CASSQEILSGDRAAGYTF. The CDR3 region has the DNA TGTGCCAGCAGCCAAGAGATTCTCAGCGGGGACAGGGCGGCTGGCTACACCTTC.

The chain recombines TRBV13 with TRBJ2-7; 9 bases align to TRBD2. The V gene end was trimmed by 4 bases and the J gene end by 6 bases; junction bases not matched to a gene: 7. The CDR3 runs to 14 residues. Germline values: CDR1 PRHDT, CDR2 FYEKMQ (reference sequence). The DNA for the CDR3 is TGTGCCAGCAGCTCACCGGGACTAGCAGGCGAGCAGTACTTC. Translated: CASSSPGLAGEQYF.

The chain couples TRBV12-3 or TRBV12-4 to TRBJ1-6; possibly TRBD1 for D (6 bases). The CDR3 covers 13 residues. Trimming left V 4 bases short and J 10 bases short, with 11 bases between. The CDR3 DNA is TGTGCCAGCAGTTCCGGACAGTTATCACCCCTCCACTTT. Protein: CASSSGQLSPLHF.

CDR3 bases: TGTGCCAGCAGATCCGGGACTAGCTCGGATACGCAGTATTTT. It yields the protein CASRSGTSSDTQYF. The chain employs TRBV6-6 and TRBJ2-3; 9 positions agree with TRBD2. J was trimmed by 6 bases and V by 6 bases; bases with no gene match: 7. The length of the CDR3 is 14 residues. Per germline, CDR1 MNHNY and CDR2 SVGAGI (reference sequence).

This clone turned up a few times. The chain links TRBV5-5 to TRBJ1-3; 12 positions match TRBD1. Germline-derived CDR1 and CDR2 are SGHKS and YYEKEE (reference sequence). This CDR3 has 18 residues. Germline trimming cut 2 bases from V and 4 bases from J; bases unmatched to any gene: 10. In DNA form, the CDR3 reads TGTGCCAGCAGCTTAACCGGGACAGGGGGCGGTCGAGGAAACACCATATATTTT. Translation: CASSLTGTGGGRGNTIYF.

The rearrangement links TRBV5-1 to TRBJ1-1; 7 bases agree with TRBD1. The CDR3 runs 14 residues. The J segment lost 6 bases and the V segment lost 2 bases, leaving 7 bases of the junction unmatched. Per the germline V gene, CDR1 is SGHRS and CDR2 is YFSETQ. The CDR3 loop reads CASSFDRAGAEAFF. CDR3 coding DNA: TGCGCCAGCAGCTTCGACAGGGCTGGGGCTGAAGCTTTCTTT.